This T cell receptor (beta chain) was identified during a study of cytomegalovirus exposure and HLA in healthy donors. Repertoires were generated with immunoSEQ multiplex PCR, while TCRdb's copy carries only in-frame clones and drops some. The data contain roughly 220,000 clones, 85% to 95% of them singletons. Study-level results: The study labeled around 160 TCR beta chains cytomegalovirus-associated. Among the CMV-associated chains, a few were confirmed in vitro as specific for CMV antigens. Subsequent analysis revealed that first-cohort TCR clusters tended to co-occur in the approximately 120 validation repertoires.

Trimming took off 3 bases at V and 1 base at J, with 15 bases between the two ends. The CDR3 is 16 residues long. Germline CDR1 reads MNHNS; CDR2 reads SASEGT. On this clone itself: The antigen is unknown.

Separate from the approximately 600-subject first cohort was the approximately 130-subject validation cohort, to which the donors belonged. The chain links TRBV6-1 to TRBJ1-1; D may be TRBD1 (6 bases). The clonotype was recovered from a woman aged 18 to 35 in good health and CMV-seronegative. The sample consisted of PBMCs. The CDR3 DNA is TGTGCCAGCAGTGACGACCCGGGACACCGGAACACTGAAGCTTTCTTT. Protein sequence: CASSDDPGHRNTEAFF.